Presented here are 14 T cell receptor beta chains from one specimen sequenced in a study of blood T cell repertoires in COVID-19. Measured with immunoSEQ multiplex PCR; TCRdb has only the in-frame clones, and not every one. The sample consists of fewer than 200,000 clones, more than 60% of them appearing once. Sequencing used peripheral blood. Every receptor here comes from a man in his sixties with acute or convalescent COVID-19.

The rearrangement joins TRBV19 to TRBJ1-6, with 9 bases identical to TRBD1. Germline CDR1 reads LNHDA; CDR2 reads SQIVND (reference sequence). The J segment lost 8 bases and the V segment lost 3 bases, leaving 5 bases of the junction unmatched. The length of the CDR3 is 15 residues. CDR3 in amino acids: CASSITDRGDSPLHF. The DNA for the CDR3 is TGTGCCAGTAGTATCACGGACAGGGGCGATTCACCCCTCCACTTT.

The chain links TRBV24-1 to TRBJ2-1; possibly TRBD1 for D (6 bases). Germline V gene sequence: CDR1 KGHDR, CDR2 SFDVKD. Trimming left V 1 base short and J 7 bases short, with 7 bases between. The CDR3 contains 13 residues. The CDR3 here is CATSDLGGNEQFF. CDR3 nucleotide sequence: TGTGCCACCAGTGATTTAGGGGGTAATGAGCAGTTCTTC.

The rearrangement links TRBV11-2 to TRBJ1-5; 9 bases align to TRBD1. The CDR3 has 15 residues. Per the germline V gene, CDR1 is SGHAT and CDR2 is FQNNGV. V shed 4 bases, J shed 3 bases, and the junction held 4 bases outside the gene matches. The CDR3 loop is CASSWTGADNQPQHF. In DNA, the CDR3 is TGTGCCAGCAGCTGGACAGGGGCGGACAATCAGCCCCAGCATTTT.

This clone has just one count. The chain carries TRBV24-1 and TRBJ2-7; 9 bases are shared with TRBD1. The CDR3 runs to 15 residues. Trimming at V came to 2 bases and at J to 4 bases, leaving 5 bases not matched to a gene. Looked up from germline, CDR1 is KGHDR and CDR2 is SFDVKD. The CDR3 spells CATSDSRQGEYEQYF. The CDR3 DNA sequence: TGTGCCACCAGTGATTCCCGACAGGGGGAGTACGAGCAGTACTTC.

In its sample, this clone was seen once. The rearrangement uses TRBV5-6 and TRBJ1-2, with D hard to call. Per germline, CDR1 SGHDT and CDR2 YYEEEE. The CDR3 is 14 residues long. The V gene lost 4 bases and the J gene lost 8 bases, with 18 bases spanning the gap. CDR3 DNA sequence: TGTGCCAGCAGCGTGGCCTCAGGTTCTAGCGGCTACACCTTC. This gives the protein CASSVASGSSGYTF.

The V gene is TRBV2, the J gene TRBJ1-2; TRBD1 matches at 7 bases. Germline values: CDR1 SNHLY, CDR2 FYNNEI. After removal of 2 bases from V and 4 bases from J, the junction contained 7 bases not matched to a gene. The CDR3 spans 15 residues. CDR3 sequence (DNA): TGTGCCAGCAGTGAACCCTCGGGACAGCCCTATGGCTACACCTTC. Amino acids: CASSEPSGQPYGYTF.

The chain has TRBV5-1 and TRBJ2-2, with D possibly matching TRBD2 (5 bases). V gave up 8 bases and J gave up 0 bases, with 17 bases separating them. The CDR3 is 16 residues long. CDR1 is SGHRS and CDR2 is YFSETQ in the germline V gene. The CDR3 here is CASKDRDGANTGELFF. CDR3 nucleotide sequence: TGCGCCAGTAAGGACCGGGATGGGGCGAACACCGGGGAGCTGTTTTTT.

The chain couples TRBV29-1 to TRBJ2-7; 8 bases agree with TRBD1. This CDR3 spans 13 amino acids. Germline V CDR1 and CDR2: SQVTM, ANQGSEA. V was clipped by 5 bases and J by 3 bases; unmatched bases: 6. CDR3 in DNA: TGCAGCGTTATTGACAGGGGTCGCTACGAGCAGTACTTC. It codes for CSVIDRGRYEQYF.

The rearrangement links TRBV4-3 to TRBJ1-5; D gene unclear. CDR1 is LGHNA, CDR2 YSLEER, per germline. The germline V and J ends were trimmed by 4 bases and 4 bases, with 8 bases remaining between them. The CDR3 is 13 amino acids. The CDR3 sequence: CASSLDWNQPQHF. The CDR3 nucleotides read TGCGCCAGCAGCCTTGACTGGAATCAGCCCCAGCATTTT.

The J gene is TRBJ1-2, the V gene TRBV25-1, with D maybe TRBD1 (6 bases). Germline V CDR1 and CDR2: MGHDK, SYGVNS. This CDR3 is built from 14 residues. V was pared by 6 bases and J by 3 bases, with 14 bases between. The CDR3 reads CASRSRGEDYGYTF. The CDR3 DNA is TGTGCCAGCAGATCCAGGGGAGAAGACTATGGCTACACCTTC.

This chain joins TRBV19 and TRBJ2-2; 7 bases are a match to TRBD1. The CDR3 contains 15 residues. Germline V CDR1 and CDR2: LNHDA, SQIVND (reference sequence). With V trimmed by 3 bases and J by 4 bases, 5 bases remained unmatched. Here the CDR3 reads CASSIGDRVTGELFF. The CDR3 bases are TGTGCCAGTAGTATCGGGGACAGAGTCACCGGGGAGCTGTTTTTT.

The chain links TRBV7-3 to TRBJ1-6; TRBD1 matches at 8 bases. Germline trimming cut 4 bases from V and 9 bases from J; bases unmatched to any gene: 5. This CDR3 region has 14 residues. Germline lookup yields CDR1 SGHTA and CDR2 FQGTGA. The CDR3 nucleotides read TGTGCCAGCAGCTCCGGACAGGGTGGTTCACCCCTCCACTTT. This encodes CASSSGQGGSPLHF.

V gene TRBV13 combines with J gene TRBJ2-2; D gene uncertain. CDR3 length: 14 residues. From germline, CDR1 is PRHDT and CDR2 FYEKMQ (reference sequence). Trimming took off 2 bases at V and 7 bases at J, with 11 bases between the two ends. As DNA, the CDR3 is TGTGCCAGCAGCTTAAGAGGAAGTGGCGGGGAGCTGTTTTTT. Translated: CASSLRGSGGELFF.

This clone was detected only once. The chain combines TRBV6-5 with TRBJ1-1; D uncertain. The CDR3 contains 14 residues. Germline V CDR1 and CDR2: MNHEY, SVGAGI. Trimming removed 2 bases from V and 5 bases from J, with 12 bases in between. In nucleotides, the CDR3 is TGTGCCAGCAGTTACCAAACATCGGGGACTGAAGCTTTCTTT. Protein product: CASSYQTSGTEAFF.